These 17 T cell receptor beta chains were all obtained from the same sample, sequenced in a study of T cells in Graves' hyperthyroidism and ophthalmopathy (dated by TCRdb to about 2019). Library preparation was by multiplex PCR. These reads were obtained on an Illumina HiSeq 2000. The TCR beta CDR3 regions were amplified from the RNA transcripts. A first-round RT-PCR of the TCR CDR3 used the HTBI primer set with the Qiagen OneStep RT-PCR kit. TCRdb trimmed the raw reads at Q25, called clones with MiXCR and kept productive beta chains. Under each unique CDR3 protein, matching rows form one entry showing the most common genes and DNA. Present in this sample are 600,000 to 700,000 distinct CDR3 sequences, roughly 14% of which were seen just once. The ten largest clonotypes hold around 4.5% of the sample. The sample was blood. The receptors derive from a woman aged 40 to 50 with Graves' ophthalmopathy.

At least ten counts were recorded for this clonotype. This chain connects TRBV5-1 to TRBJ2-7, with a possible D match to TRBD2 (6 bases). The CDR3 runs 16 residues. The ends were cut back, 7 bases at V and 2 bases at J, with 22 bases in the middle. CDR1 is SGHRS and CDR2 is YFSETQ in the germline V gene. The CDR3 loop reads CASQQTGSNFTYEQYF. In nucleotides, the CDR3 is TGCGCCAGCCAACAGACCGGGAGCAACTTTACCTACGAGCAGTACTTC.

There are many counts of this clonotype. The chain combines TRBV28 with TRBJ2-2; D unclear. Looked up from germline, CDR1 is MDHEN and CDR2 is SYDVKM. The ends were cut back, 6 bases at V and 0 bases at J, with 17 bases in the middle. This CDR3 has 17 residues. CDR3 residues: CASSQGLGKTNTGELFF. CDR3 DNA: TGTGCCAGCAGCCAAGGATTGGGAAAGACGAACACCGGGGAGCTGTTTTTT.

This clonotype was detected many times. V is TRBV14 and J is TRBJ1-1; 7 bases are shared with TRBD1. Germline V lookup: CDR1 SGHDN, CDR2 FVKESK. The CDR3 sequence is 17 residues long. Germline trimming cut 2 bases from V and 1 base from J; bases unmatched to any gene: 10. CDR3 bases: TGTGCCAGCAGCCAACCCGGGGGACAGAACAGGAACACTGAAGCTTTCTTT. Its translation: CASSQPGGQNRNTEAFF. Filled out from reference TRBV14 and TRBJ1-1, the complete variable domain reads EAGVTQFPSHSVIEKGQTVTLRCDPISGHDNLYWYRRVMGKEIKFLLHFVKESKQDESGMPNNRFLAERTGGTYSTLKVQPAELEDSGVYFCASSQPGGQNRNTEAFFGQGTRLTVV.

The table lists this clonotype with many counts. The chain combines TRBV6-2 or TRBV6-3 with TRBJ2-7; tentative D call: TRBD2 (6 bases). The CDR3 extends over 15 amino acids. V was trimmed by 4 bases and J by 4 bases, leaving 17 bases between them. The germline CDR1 and CDR2 sequences are MNHEY and SVGEGT. CDR3 sequence reads: CASSSAGGGAYEQYF. DNA of the CDR3: TGTGCCAGCAGTTCTGCTGGCGGAGGGGCTTACGAGCAGTACTTC.

This clonotype was picked up many times. The chain combines TRBV7-2 with TRBJ1-1; D is undetermined. V was clipped by 5 bases and J by 7 bases, with 17 bases between them. CDR1 and CDR2 from the germline V gene are SGHTA and FQGNSA. This CDR3 has 14 amino acids. CDR3 sequence reads: CASSPLVGSGEAFF. In DNA, the CDR3 is TGTGCCAGCAGCCCCCTGGTGGGGTCTGGTGAAGCTTTCTTT.

This clonotype was detected many times. The V gene is TRBV20-1, the J gene TRBJ1-5, with a possible D match to TRBD1 (5 bases). Germline values: CDR1 DFQATT, CDR2 SNEGSKA (reference sequence). The germline V and J ends were trimmed by 2 bases and 5 bases, with 13 bases remaining between them. CDR3 length: 14 residues. Here the CDR3 reads CSARPQGTDQPQHF. CDR3 in DNA: TGCAGTGCTAGACCCCAGGGAACCGATCAGCCCCAGCATTTT.

This clonotype occurred a few times. In nucleotides, the CDR3 is TGTGCCAGCTCACCAAGCCCGAAGTCCCACGAGCAGTACTTC. This codes for CASSPSPKSHEQYF. V is TRBV18 and J is TRBJ2-7; D remains ambiguous. Germline V lookup: CDR1 KGHSH, CDR2 LQKENI. V lost 2 bases, J lost 5 bases, and 13 bases lay in between. This CDR3 is built from 14 residues.

The chain links TRBV28 to TRBJ2-2; D may be TRBD2 (5 bases). The V end lost 6 bases, the J end lost 2 bases, and 22 bases lay between the germline ends. CDR1 and CDR2 (germline): MDHEN, SYDVKM. The CDR3 is 18 amino acids. The CDR3 sequence is CASRPTISLPHNTGELFF. CDR3 in DNA: TGTGCCAGCAGGCCGACTATTTCCCTACCACACAACACCGGGGAGCTGTTTTTT. Together with reference TRBV28 and TRBJ2-2, the CDR3 gives the full variable domain: DVKVTQSSRYLVKRTGEKVFLECVQDMDHENMFWYRQDPGLGLRLIYFSYDVKMKEKGDIPEGYSVSREKKERFSLILESASTNQTSMYLCASRPTISLPHNTGELFFGEGSRLTVL.

This clonotype was seen ten or more times. The gene calls are TRBV12-3 or TRBV12-4 and TRBJ2-5; D tentatively reads TRBD1 or TRBD2 (5 bases each). V lost 1 base and J 10 bases, leaving 22 bases between the germline ends. This CDR3 has 16 amino acids. For the CDR3, the DNA is TGTGCCAGCAGTTTAGGGGACCTCGGCACAGGCCTGGACCAGTACTTC. This codes for CASSLGDLGTGLDQYF.

The table lists this clonotype with a few counts. The chain has TRBV30 and TRBJ1-2; D perhaps matches TRBD1 (5 bases). Trimming left V 2 bases short and J 4 bases short, with 14 bases between. Germline CDR1 and CDR2: GTSNPN and SVGIG (reference sequence). This CDR3 has 14 residues. CDR3 region: CAWSYAQGIYGYTF. DNA for the CDR3: TGTGCCTGGAGTTACGCGCAGGGAATCTATGGCTACACCTTC.

The chain is built from TRBV5-1 and TRBJ2-5; 10 bases are a match to TRBD2. The trim removed 4 bases at V and 5 bases at J, leaving 14 bases unmatched. There are 17 residues in the CDR3. Germline V gene lookup returns CDR1 SGHRS and CDR2 YFSETQ. The CDR3 DNA follows: TGCGCCAGCAGCCCCTCCCTGAGAGCGGGAGGGCCGGAGACCCAGTACTTC. Amino acid sequence: CASSPSLRAGGPETQYF.

This clonotype has ten or more counts. The rearrangement joins TRBV20-1 to TRBJ2-7; D gene ambiguous. The CDR3 runs 14 residues. The V gene's germline CDR1 is DFQATT and CDR2 SNEGSKA (reference sequence). V was pared by 1 base and J by 6 bases, with 16 bases between. CDR3 sequence reads: CSARGVLSRSEQYF. DNA for the CDR3: TGCAGTGCTAGAGGGGTGCTAAGTAGGAGCGAGCAGTACTTC.

This clonotype was recorded many times. The chain carries TRBV5-1 and TRBJ2-7; 8 nucleotides agree with TRBD2. Germline CDR1 is SGHRS and CDR2 is YFSETQ. The CDR3 is 14 residues long. The ends lost 4 bases at V and 3 bases at J; junction bases unmatched: 6. The CDR3 DNA reads as TGCGCCAGCAGCCCCGGGAGGGGGGACTACGAGCAGTACTTC. It is translated as CASSPGRGDYEQYF.

The genes are TRBV6-2 or TRBV6-3 and TRBJ2-7, with 12 bases matching TRBD2. Per the germline V gene, CDR1 is MNHEY and CDR2 is SVGEGT. Losses at the gene ends were 2 bases for V and 5 bases for J; bases not matched to a gene: 13. The CDR3 length is 18 residues. This chain's CDR3 is CASSYVGRLAGELNEQYF. The CDR3 DNA reads as TGTGCCAGCAGTTACGTCGGTAGACTAGCGGGAGAACTAAACGAGCAGTACTTC.

This clonotype occurred many times. The V call is TRBV6-1, the J call TRBJ2-7, with D unresolved. Germline-derived CDR1 and CDR2 are MNHNS and SASEGT. The CDR3 totals 14 residues. Trimming cost V 2 bases and J 10 bases, with 18 bases left between them. CDR3 bases: TGTGCCAGCAGTGAATTTAAAACCGTACTACGACAGTACTTC. It specifies CASSEFKTVLRQYF.

This clonotype occurred many times. The V gene is TRBV4-3, the J gene TRBJ1-6, with D perhaps TRBD1 (5 bases). Germline loops: CDR1 LGHNA, CDR2 YSLEER. With 1 base removed from V and 4 bases from J, the gap between germline ends came to 8 bases. CDR3 length: 15 amino acids. The CDR3 here is CASSQAQGYNSPLHF. The CDR3 DNA reads as TGCGCCAGCAGCCAAGCGCAGGGTTATAATTCACCCCTCCACTTT.

To note about this clonotype: A read error may explain this, as a much larger clone is one base away. The chain recombines TRBV7-6 with TRBJ2-7; perhaps TRBD2 as D (6 bases). Deletions cut 5 bases from V and 4 bases from J, with 12 bases between. The CDR3 contains 13 residues. Germline V gene data show CDR1 as SGHVS and CDR2 as FNYEAQ. The CDR3 nucleotides are TGTGCCAGCAGCATGGACGGAGGGTACGAGCAGTACTTC. This translates into CASSMDGGYEQYF.